This T cell receptor beta chain appears in the sequencing data of a study of blood T cell repertoires in COVID-19. Study-wide context: Samples taken during acute and convalescent COVID-19 were collected in the United States, Italy and Spain. PBMCs, B-cell-depleted T cells, or T cells were the source of the cDNA or gDNA that made up the material.

Germline V CDR1 and CDR2: MDHEN, SYDVKM. The CDR3 has 16 residues. The junction had 8 bases not matched to a gene; V was cut back by 5 bases and J by 2 bases. Original data processing: It was from reference gene primer amplification that nucleated cell counts were estimated. Produced via immunoSEQ multiplex PCR; TCRdb's table is partial and in-frame only. D and trimming come from the DNA, and the V and J calls and clone size come from that table. The sample lists 45,000 to 65,000 clones, about 82% seen once, with about 4% in the top ten. The sequence derives from a man older than 75 with active COVID-19. Sequencing was performed on peripheral blood. The chain is built from TRBV28 and TRBJ2-5, with 10 bases identical to TRBD2. The DNA for the CDR3 is TGTGCCAGCAGTCCATGGACTAGCGGAGATCAAGAGACCCAGTACTTC. Its translation is CASSPWTSGDQETQYF.